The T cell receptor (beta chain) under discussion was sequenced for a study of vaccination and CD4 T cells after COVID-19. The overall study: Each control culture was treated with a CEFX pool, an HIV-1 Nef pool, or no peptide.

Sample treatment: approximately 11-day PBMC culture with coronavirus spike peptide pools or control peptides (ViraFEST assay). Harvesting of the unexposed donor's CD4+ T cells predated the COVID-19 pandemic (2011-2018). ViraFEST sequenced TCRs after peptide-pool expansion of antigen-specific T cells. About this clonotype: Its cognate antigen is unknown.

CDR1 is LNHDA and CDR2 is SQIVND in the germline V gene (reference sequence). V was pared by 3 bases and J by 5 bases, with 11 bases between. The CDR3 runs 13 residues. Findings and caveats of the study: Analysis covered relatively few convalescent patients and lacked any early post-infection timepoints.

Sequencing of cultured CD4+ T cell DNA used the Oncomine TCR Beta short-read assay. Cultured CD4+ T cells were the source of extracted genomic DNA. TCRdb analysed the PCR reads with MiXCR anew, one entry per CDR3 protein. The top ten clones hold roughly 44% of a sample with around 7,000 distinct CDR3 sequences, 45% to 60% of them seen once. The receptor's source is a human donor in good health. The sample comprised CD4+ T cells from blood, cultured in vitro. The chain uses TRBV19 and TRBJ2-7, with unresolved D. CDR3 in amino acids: CASSIDRWNEQYF. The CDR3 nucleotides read TGTGCCAGTAGTATTGATCGTTGGAACGAGCAGTACTTC. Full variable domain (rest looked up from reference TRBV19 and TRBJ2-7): DGGITQSPKYLFRKEGQNVTLSCEQNLNHDAMYWYRQDPGQGLRLIYYSQIVNDFQKGDIAEGYSVSREKKESFPLTVTSAQKNPTAFYLCASSIDRWNEQYFGPGTRLTVT.